A selection of T cell receptor beta chains follows, all from one sample in a study of regulatory T cells in long-lasting Graves disease. Using its own MiXCR run on the multiplex PCR reads, TCRdb lists one record per CDR3 protein. The repertoire consists of roughly 380,000 distinct CDR3 sequences, with 16% occurring once and the leading ten covering 25% to 30%. In addition, the sample was reused for a study of T cells in Graves' hyperthyroidism and ophthalmopathy.

The source was peripheral blood mononuclear cells (PBMCs), collected at new diagnosis, from a patient treated with antithyroid drugs. These receptors all come from a man in his forties or fifties with Graves disease. Each CDR3 is given with its conserved first and last residue. The D gene is left open where the match is weak. Clone sizes are given selectively: once, few, many, or a class where the clone is expanded.

size: many; length: 16; V: TRBV5-4; D: NA; J: TRBJ2-4; DNA: TGTGCCAGCAGCCCCGGAGAGGGCAGAACCAAAAACATTCAGTACTTC; CDR3: CASSPGEGRTKNIQYF
size: many; length: 13; V: TRBV18; D: TRBD1; J: TRBJ2-5; DNA: TGTGCCAGCTCAAAGGGGGCGGTCGAGACCCAGTACTTC; CDR3: CASSKGAVETQYF
size: many; length: 15; V: TRBV6-5; D: TRBD2; J: TRBJ2-5; DNA: TGTGCCAGCAGTTACGTAAGCGGGGGTACGGGGACCCAGTACTTC; CDR3: CASSYVSGGTGTQYF
size: many; length: 15; V: TRBV30; D: NA; J: TRBJ1-1; DNA: TGTGCCTGGAGTGGAAACGCAGGGATCAACACTGAAGCTTTCTTT; CDR3: CAWSGNAGINTEAFF
size: NA; length: 18; V: TRBV29-1; D: TRBD2; J: TRBJ2-2; DNA: TGCAGCGTTGCGAGCGGGACTAGCGGGGGCTCCTCCGCCGGGGAGCTGTTTTTT; CDR3: CSVASGTSGGSSAGELFF
size: NA; length: 16; V: TRBV4-1; D: TRBD2; J: TRBJ2-5; DNA: TGCGCCAGCAGCCGGGGGACTAGCGGGGGAGGGGAGACCCAGTACTTC; CDR3: CASSRGTSGGGETQYF
size: many; length: 13; V: TRBV12-3/TRBV12-4; D: NA; J: TRBJ1-5; DNA: TGTGCCAGCAGTTCGGACGGCTATCAGCCCCAGCATTTT; CDR3: CASSSDGYQPQHF
size: many; length: 14; V: TRBV11-2; D: NA; J: TRBJ1-1; DNA: TGTGCCAGCACCCCTCGGTATAGCGACACTGAAGCTTTCTTT; CDR3: CASTPRYSDTEAFF
size: many; length: 12; V: TRBV20-1; D: NA; J: TRBJ1-1; DNA: TGCAGTGCTAGTTTCAGGAACACTGAAGCTTTCTTT; CDR3: CSASFRNTEAFF
size: many; length: 15; V: TRBV9; D: TRBD1; J: TRBJ2-3; DNA: TGTGCCAGCAGCGAAGGGACAGGATTATCAGATACGCAGTATTTT; CDR3: CASSEGTGLSDTQYF